The TCR beta chain described here comes from a study of graft-versus-host responses after intestinal transplantation. CDR3 size: 15 residues. V dropped 2 bases and J dropped 2 bases, with 9 bases sitting between them. In germline, CDR1 is SGHAT, CDR2 FQNNGV. Produced via immunoSEQ multiplex PCR; TCRdb's table is partial and in-frame only. The sample shows 85,000 to 100,000 clones, roughly 92% of them seen only once. As regards this clone: Its antigen is undetermined.

The receptor comes from a human donor who was the organ donor for an intestinal transplant. V usage is TRBV11-2 and J usage is TRBJ2-2; tentatively, D is TRBD2 (5 bases). The sequenced sample was unstimulated CD8+ T cells sorted from spleen or lymph node cells, obtained before transplant. This CDR3 is CASSLWGDNTGELFF. CDR3 DNA: TGTGCCAGCAGCTTATGGGGAGATAACACCGGGGAGCTGTTTTTT.